Below, 25 T cell receptor beta chains from the same sample are listed, as sequenced in a study of T-cell reconstitution after alpha-beta-depleted transplantation in children. Unique molecular identifiers tagged the TCRbeta library. A single record per CDR3 protein comes from TCRdb applying MiXCR to the PCR reads. The sample carries 300,000 or so distinct CDR3 sequences, 9.9% recorded once. This specimen consisted of PBMCs from the stem cell graft donor, obtained from the stem cell graft. The receptor set was obtained from a human donor who donated a stem cell graft to a child with SCID.

V is TRBV12-3 or TRBV12-4 and J is TRBJ1-6; D uncertain. Trimming cost V 2 bases and J 11 bases, with 7 bases left between them. The CDR3 sequence is 12 residues long. CDR3 in amino acids: CASSLKVTPLHF. For the CDR3, the DNA is TGTGCCAGCAGTTTAAAGGTCACACCCCTCCACTTT.

This sequence joins TRBV3-1 and TRBJ2-1; D unresolved. Germline V lookup: CDR1 LGHDT, CDR2 YNNKEL (reference sequence). This CDR3 comprises 14 residues. V lost 2 bases, J lost 7 bases, and 12 bases lay in between. The DNA of the CDR3 is TGTGCCAGCAGCCAAACCATTGTGGGGAATGAGCAGTTCTTC. The encoded protein is CASSQTIVGNEQFF.

This clonotype has only a few counts. The rearrangement uses TRBV6-1 and TRBJ1-4; unclear D gene. Trimming pared 2 bases from V and 10 bases from J, leaving 14 bases between. This CDR3 has 14 residues. CDR1 and CDR2 (germline): MNHNS, SASEGT. CDR3 sequence reads: CASSEQAPTGKLFF. The CDR3, as DNA: TGTGCCAGCAGTGAACAGGCGCCAACTGGAAAACTGTTTTTT.

This clonotype was recorded at least ten times. The chain couples TRBV10-3 to TRBJ1-2; D not certain. CDR1 ENHRY and CDR2 SYGVKD come from the germline V gene. This CDR3 is built from 15 residues. Trimming cost V 2 bases and J 0 bases, with 10 bases left between them. CDR3 loop: CAISEKDASNYGYTF. CDR3 nucleotides: TGTGCCATCAGTGAGAAGGACGCTTCTAACTATGGCTACACCTTC.

Ten or more counts support this clonotype. This sequence joins TRBV27 and TRBJ2-4; weak D call: TRBD1 (6 bases). Germline CDR1 is MNHEY and CDR2 is SMNVEV (reference sequence). The CDR3 runs to 16 residues. Trimming took 6 bases from V and 2 from J, leaving 17 bases between them. For the CDR3, the DNA is TGTGCCAGCAGCCCAGACCCGACAGGTCCCAAAAACATTCAGTACTTC. Protein sequence: CASSPDPTGPKNIQYF.

This clonotype was seen ten or more times. CDR3 amino acids: CASNVGGLASNEQYF. The CDR3 DNA reads TGTGCCAGCAACGTCGGGGGACTAGCGAGCAACGAGCAGTACTTC. The gene calls are TRBV2 and TRBJ2-7, with TRBD2 identical over 10 bases. Germline V gives CDR1 SNHLY, CDR2 FYNNEI. The CDR3 sequence is 15 residues long. J was trimmed by 5 bases and V by 7 bases; bases with no gene match: 11.

This clonotype was recorded a few times. The chain couples TRBV10-3 to TRBJ2-5; TRBD2 matches at 10 bases. The V gene's germline CDR1 is ENHRY and CDR2 SYGVKD. The junction had 10 bases not matched to a gene; V was cut back by 7 bases and J by 5 bases. The CDR3 is 15 amino acids. The CDR3 region is CAINPSGGPSETQYF. CDR3 in DNA: TGTGCCATCAACCCTAGCGGGGGCCCTTCGGAGACCCAGTACTTC.

This clonotype was counted a few times. This chain links TRBV20-1 with TRBJ2-7; 8 nucleotides line up with TRBD2. This CDR3 contains 15 residues. V lost 0 bases, J lost 0 bases, and 4 bases stayed unmatched. Germline lookup yields CDR1 DFQATT and CDR2 SNEGSKA (reference sequence). The CDR3 spells CSARDRLAGSYEQYF. CDR3 in DNA: TGCAGTGCTAGAGATAGGCTAGCGGGCTCCTACGAGCAGTACTTC.

This clonotype was picked up a small number of times. The chain links TRBV5-1 to TRBJ1-1; D is uncertain. This CDR3 has 12 amino acids. Trimming pared 0 bases from V and 11 bases from J, leaving 11 bases between. CDR1 and CDR2 from the germline V gene are SGHRS and YFSETQ. The chain's CDR3 is CASSLEAAGAFF. In DNA, the CDR3 is TGCGCCAGCAGCTTGGAAGCTGCTGGGGCTTTCTTT.

The J gene is TRBJ2-7, the V gene TRBV20-1, with TRBD2 identical over 12 bases. Germline loops: CDR1 DFQATT, CDR2 SNEGSKA (reference sequence). Trimming at V came to 5 bases and at J to 1 base, leaving 3 bases not matched to a gene. The CDR3 has 14 amino acids. DNA for the CDR3: TGCAGTGCTCTAGGACTAGCGGGGTCCTACGAGCAGTACTTC. This translates into CSALGLAGSYEQYF.

The chain links TRBV7-8 to TRBJ2-4; TRBD1 matches 7 bases. Looked up from germline, CDR1 is SGHVS and CDR2 is FQNEAQ. The ends lost 4 bases at V and 0 bases at J; junction bases unmatched: 6. This CDR3 is built from 16 residues. CDR3 bases: TGTGCCAGCAGCTCCCGACAGGGATTAGCCAAAAACATTCAGTACTTC. Encoded protein: CASSSRQGLAKNIQYF.

This clonotype has only a few counts. The chain recombines TRBV7-3 with TRBJ2-2; TRBD1 matches at 8 bases. V lost 4 bases, J lost 6 bases, and 1 base stayed unmatched. The CDR3 consists of 13 residues. Germline V lookup: CDR1 SGHTA, CDR2 FQGTGA. CDR3 coding DNA: TGTGCCAGCAGCTGGACAGGGTCCGGGGAGCTGTTTTTT. It translates to CASSWTGSGELFF.

This clonotype was picked up many times. This chain connects TRBV5-6 to TRBJ2-2; no reliable D call. The germline gives CDR1 SGHDT, CDR2 YYEEEE. CDR3 length: 14 amino acids. Trimming took off 0 bases at V and 2 bases at J, with 5 bases between the two ends. CDR3 in DNA: TGTGCCAGCAGCTTGGCGATAAACACCGGGGAGCTGTTTTTT. Encoded protein: CASSLAINTGELFF.

In this sample, this clonotype turned up many times. The rearrangement uses TRBV18 and TRBJ2-2; D is tentatively TRBD1 or TRBD2 (5 bases each). The V end lost 8 bases, the J end lost 6 bases, and 13 bases lay between the germline ends. This CDR3 region has 13 residues. Germline V gene sequence: CDR1 KGHSH, CDR2 LQKENI. The CDR3 loop reads CASSRQGPGELFF. The CDR3 coding sequence is TGTGCCAGCAGTCGTCAGGGACCCGGGGAGCTGTTTTTT.

This clonotype was found a few times. The V and J genes are TRBV3-1 and TRBJ2-1; possible D gene TRBD2, 5 bases. Trimming took off 0 bases at V and 0 bases at J, with 12 bases between the two ends. Germline CDR1 reads LGHDT; CDR2 reads YNNKEL (reference sequence). This CDR3 contains 17 residues. The CDR3 loop is CASSQEERRSSYNEQFF. CDR3 DNA sequence: TGTGCCAGCAGCCAAGAGGAGCGGCGTAGCTCCTACAATGAGCAGTTCTTC.

The chain joins TRBV5-1 to TRBJ1-3, with TRBD1 matching over 7 bases. This CDR3 region has 18 residues. Germline V gene data show CDR1 as SGHRS and CDR2 as YFSETQ. V lost 4 bases to trimming and J lost 3 bases; unmatched junction nucleotides: 16. CDR3 in amino acids: CASSEFGTASTIGNTIYF. DNA for the CDR3: TGCGCCAGCAGCGAGTTCGGGACAGCGAGCACTATTGGAAACACCATATATTTT.

The chain recombines TRBV5-1 with TRBJ1-3; D is perhaps TRBD1 (6 bases). The V gene lost 1 base and the J gene lost 9 bases, with 11 bases spanning the gap. Germline V gene data show CDR1 as SGHRS and CDR2 as YFSETQ. The CDR3 runs to 13 residues. DNA of the CDR3: TGCGCCAGCAGCTTGAGGGACAAGAGCACCATATATTTT. Its translation: CASSLRDKSTIYF.

This clonotype was observed a handful of times. The gene calls are TRBV28 and TRBJ1-6; D is uncertain. Trimming shortened V by 8 bases and J by 9 bases, and 8 bases separated the two germline ends. Germline CDR1 and CDR2: MDHEN and SYDVKM. The CDR3 has 11 amino acids. The CDR3 loop reads CASCGVSPLHF. As DNA, the CDR3 is TGTGCCAGCTGCGGGGTTTCACCCCTCCACTTT. The variable domain in full, completed from reference TRBV28 and TRBJ1-6, reads DVKVTQSSRYLVKRTGEKVFLECVQDMDHENMFWYRQDPGLGLRLIYFSYDVKMKEKGDIPEGYSVSREKKERFSLILESASTNQTSMYLCASCGVSPLHFGNGTRLTVT.

At least ten counts were recorded for this clonotype. The chain has TRBV2 and TRBJ2-2; D could derive from TRBD1 or TRBD2 (5 bases each). V lost 4 bases, J lost 5 bases, and 11 bases lay in between. This CDR3 comprises 14 residues. Germline assignment: CDR1 SNHLY and CDR2 FYNNEI. CDR3 protein: CASSVLGDTGELFF. The CDR3 DNA sequence: TGTGCCAGCAGTGTTTTGGGGGATACCGGGGAGCTGTTTTTT.

The chain couples TRBV12-3 or TRBV12-4 to TRBJ1-1; no clear D. This CDR3 comprises 15 residues. Trimming cost V 5 bases and J 6 bases, with 19 bases left between them. The CDR3 region is CASSPLGSLGAEAFF. CDR3 nucleotide sequence: TGTGCCAGCAGTCCCCTCGGGAGTCTCGGGGCTGAAGCTTTCTTT.

This clonotype was counted many times. The V gene is TRBV12-3 or TRBV12-4, the J gene TRBJ1-1; no clear D. The CDR3 consists of 13 residues. Trimming removed 5 bases at V and 1 base at J, with 8 bases between. The CDR3 DNA reads as TGTGCCAGCAGTGCGGGTTCGAACACTGAAGCTTTCTTT. It translates to CASSAGSNTEAFF.

This clonotype was seen a few times. This rearrangement joins TRBV7-9 to TRBJ2-7; D is ambiguous. The CDR3 extends over 12 amino acids. V was pared by 8 bases and J by 0 bases, with 8 bases between. Germline CDR1 SEHNR, CDR2 FQNEAQ (reference sequence). CDR3 loop: CASGSVSYEQYF. The CDR3 bases are TGTGCCAGCGGATCGGTCTCCTACGAGCAGTACTTC.

This clonotype has ten or more counts. The V call is TRBV5-1, the J call TRBJ1-1; a weak D match, TRBD1 (6 bases). Germline CDR1 SGHRS, CDR2 YFSETQ. CDR3 length: 16 amino acids. V was clipped by 2 bases and J by 1 base, with 15 bases between them. In nucleotides, the CDR3 is TGCGCCAGCAGCTTCCCCGAGACAGGCGGGAACACTGAAGCTTTCTTT. It specifies CASSFPETGGNTEAFF.

This clonotype came up many times. The chain uses TRBV9 and TRBJ2-3; D is perhaps TRBD1 (6 bases). CDR3 length equals 15 residues. V was trimmed by 6 bases and J by 1 base, leaving 15 bases between them. CDR1 and CDR2 (germline): SGDLS, YYNGEE. CDR3 bases: TGTGCCAGCACCCAGGTTGGGGGCCGCACAGATACGCAGTATTTT. It codes for CASTQVGGRTDTQYF.

In this sample, this clonotype turned up many times. The chain uses TRBV6-5 and TRBJ1-4, with 9 bases matching TRBD1. The CDR3 loop spans 14 amino acids. The V and J ends lost 4 bases and 4 bases, in that order; junction bases with no gene match: 1. Germline assignment: CDR1 MNHEY and CDR2 SVGAGI. CDR3: CASSWTGVNEKLFF. In DNA, the CDR3 is TGTGCCAGCAGTTGGACAGGGGTTAATGAAAAACTGTTTTTT.